Sequencing of this T cell receptor (beta chain) was carried out in a study of shared T cell receptors in the human thymus. Assay used: immunoSEQ multiplex PCR; TCRdb lists only in-frame clones, some missing. The sample gives 700,000 or so clones, 80% to 90% of which show up once; roughly 0.01% is in the top ten. Looked up from germline, CDR1 is MNHEY and CDR2 is SMNVEV (reference sequence). V was trimmed by 6 bases and J by 4 bases, leaving 21 bases between them. The CDR3 extends over 17 amino acids. Another study also made use of these data, one on human thymus T cells. This second study says: Congenital heart defects were the reason for the corrective surgery that the donors, healthy Finnish infants, were having. Thymic TCR repertoires of unrelated people reportedly overlapped highly.

The chain recombines TRBV27 with TRBJ2-2; D possibly corresponds to TRBD1 (5 bases). Sequences were obtained from thymocytes. This TCR was sampled from a girl less than two years old with a congenital heart defect. CDR3 protein: CASSTVRKSRGTGELFF. In DNA, the CDR3 is TGTGCCAGCAGCACAGTGCGGAAGTCTAGGGGCACCGGGGAGCTGTTTTTT.